The 16 T cell receptor beta chains below were found in one sample sequenced in a study of CD8+ T cells in alopecia areata. On the basis of CD4, CD8alpha, NKG2D, NKG2ACE and other markers, pooled cutaneous lymph node cells were sorted. RNA was extracted and reverse transcribed into cDNA as the sequencing template. Clones were read by immunoSEQ multiplex PCR, and TCRdb kept only the in-frame ones, dropping some. The sample contains around 290,000 clones, none of them singletons. The sample taken for sequencing was CD4+ T cells sorted from a lymph node. Every receptor here comes from a C3H/HeJ mouse with alopecia areata. The mouse line has the MHC haplotype H2-k.

A few counts support this clone. Gene names denote mouse genes. Read coverage stops 4 residues before the CDR3 terminus; the germline J gene supplies the remainder. The chain recombines TRBV1 with TRBJ2-7; 7 bases are a match to TRBD1. The CDR3 length is 14 residues. Germline CDR1 NSQYPW, CDR2 LRSPGD (reference sequence). The covered CDR3 bases are TGCACCTGCAGTGCCCCGACAGGGAGAGAT. Translation gives CTCSAPTGRD. The whole CDR3 sequence is CTCSAPTGRDEQYF.

In the case of this clone: The genes are named according to mouse. The read ends 4 residues before the CDR3 terminus; that terminus is restored from the germline J gene. V is TRBV19 and J is TRBJ2-1, with a weak D call TRBD2 (6 bases). This CDR3 region has 14 residues. Trimming took 2 bases from V and 2 from J, leaving 8 bases between them. CDR1 and CDR2 from the germline V gene are FNHDT and SITEND (reference sequence). The CDR3 protein is CASSIGLYYAEQFF. The sequenced part of the CDR3 DNA is TGTGCCAGCAGTATTGGACTGTACTATGCT.

This clone was recorded a few times. These gene names are mouse names. The sequence runs out 4 residues before the end of the CDR3; the remainder is reconstructed from the germline J gene. The V and J genes are TRBV5 and TRBJ2-3; TRBD2 aligns across 9 bases. The CDR3 runs to 17 residues. Germline lookup yields CDR1 LGHNA and CDR2 YNLKQL (reference sequence). Trimming removed 0 bases from V and 0 bases from J; junction bases left unmatched: 4. CDR3 region: CASSQDRLGVSAETLYF. The sequenced CDR3 bases are TGTGCCAGCAGCCAAGATAGACTGGGGGTTAGTGCAGAA.

In its sample, this clone was seen a few times. The genes and germline here are from mouse. The observed sequence ends 4 residues before the CDR3 terminus, with the missing tail filled in from the germline J gene. V and J are TRBV13-1 and TRBJ2-2; possible D gene TRBD1, 6 bases. Trimming pared 4 bases from V and 1 base from J, leaving 11 bases between. This CDR3 spans 15 amino acids. Germline lookup yields CDR1 NSHNY and CDR2 SYGAGN. The CDR3 sequence is CASSPPTGNTGQLYF. The DNA read from the CDR3 is TGTGCCAGCAGTCCTCCGACAGGAAACACCGGG.

In the case of this clone: Any gene name here is a mouse gene name. The read stops 4 residues short of the end of the CDR3; the missing end is completed from the germline J gene. Other DNA sequences in the sample encode the same CDR3. The J gene is TRBJ2-1, the V gene TRBV19; 10 bases line up with TRBD2. Germline assignment: CDR1 FNHDT and CDR2 SITEND (reference sequence). This CDR3 has 13 residues. V shed 7 bases and J 5 bases; nucleotides not matched to a gene: 3. The CDR3 DNA, read in part, is TGTGCCAGCTCCGGGACTGGGGATGCT. Translated: CASSGTGDA. The complete CDR3 reads CASSGTGDAEQFF.

Note on this clone: The gene names given are mouse names. The read ends 4 residues shy of where the CDR3 ends; the end is completed using the germline J gene. The chain uses TRBV19 and TRBJ2-5; D is undetermined. Per the germline V gene, CDR1 is FNHDT and CDR2 is SITEND (reference sequence). CDR3 length equals 14 residues. The covered CDR3 bases are TGTGCCAGCAGTATCAGCCCTTCAATGGAC. It is translated as CASSISPSMD. The full CDR3 sequence reads CASSISPSMDTQYF.

This clone was picked up a small number of times. Gene names follow the mouse nomenclature. The sequence runs out 4 residues before the end of the CDR3; the remainder is reconstructed from the germline J gene. This chain links TRBV19 with TRBJ2-1, with TRBD1 identical over 7 bases. The CDR3 extends over 14 amino acids. The V segment lost 4 bases and the J segment 4 bases; nucleotides outside the gene matches: 5. Germline V gives CDR1 FNHDT, CDR2 SITEND (reference sequence). CDR3: CASSRDRKYAEQFF. The part of the CDR3 DNA that was read is TGTGCCAGCAGTCGGGACAGAAAATATGCT.

This clone came up many times. Mouse germline and gene names are used. The read comes to an end 4 residues before the CDR3 does, leaving the germline J gene to fill in the end. This chain connects TRBV17 to TRBJ2-1; no firm D call. This CDR3 comprises 13 residues. The V gene's germline CDR1 is MNHDT and CDR2 YYDKIL. V dropped 3 bases and J dropped 3 bases, with 6 bases sitting between them. CDR3 residues: CASSSAGYAEQFF. The part of the CDR3 DNA that was read is TGTGCTAGCAGTAGTGCAGGCTATGCT.

Remarks on this clone: Genes and germline come from the mouse. The read finishes 4 residues shy of the CDR3 end, and the germline J gene is used to complete it. Other DNA sequences in this specimen translate into the identical CDR3. The rearrangement joins TRBV19 to TRBJ2-1; 10 bases are a match to TRBD2. The V and J ends lost 0 bases and 3 bases, in that order; junction bases with no gene match: 0. CDR1 is FNHDT and CDR2 is SITEND in the germline V gene (reference sequence). The CDR3 has 15 amino acids. CDR3 residues: CASSIGLGGYAEQFF. CDR3 DNA (partial): TGTGCCAGCAGTATAGGACTGGGGGGCTATGCT.

A word on this clone: This may be a read error, as it is one base from a much larger clone. The gene names given are mouse names. The CDR3 extends 4 residues past the end of the read, so its final part is completed from the germline J gene. The rearrangement uses TRBV31 and TRBJ2-3, with D possibly matching TRBD2 (7 bases). CDR1 and CDR2 (germline): GKSSPN, SITVG. The V gene lost 1 base and the J gene lost 0 bases, with 11 bases spanning the gap. CDR3 length: 15 amino acids. The sequenced part of the CDR3 DNA is TGTGCCTGGAGTCAAGGGGGGGGTAGTGCAGAA. Its protein product is CAWSQGGGSAE. The full CDR3 protein is CAWSQGGGSAETLYF. Using reference TRBV31 and TRBJ2-3 for the parts outside the CDR3, the full variable domain is AQTIHQWPVAEIKAVGSPLSLGCTIKGKSSPNLYWYWQATGGTLQQLFYSITVGQVESVVQLNLSASRPKDDQFILSTEKLLLSHSGFYLCAWSQGGGSAETLYFGSGTRLTVL.

Worth noting for this clone: The gene names given are mouse names. The observed sequence ends 4 residues before the CDR3 terminus, with the missing tail filled in from the germline J gene. This chain links TRBV19 with TRBJ1-1; 7 bases align to TRBD1. CDR3 length: 12 amino acids. Germline V CDR1 and CDR2: FNHDT, SITEND (reference sequence). The CDR3 bases that were read are TGTGCCAGCAGCTCCGGGACAGTA. Protein: CASSSGTV. The full CDR3 is CASSSGTVEVFF.

This clone was observed a few times. Genes and germline are mouse. The sequence runs out 4 residues before the end of the CDR3; the remainder is reconstructed from the germline J gene. The chain carries TRBV31 and TRBJ1-1; 7 bases agree with TRBD1. V lost 5 bases to trimming and J lost 0 bases; unmatched junction nucleotides: 3. The CDR3 has 13 amino acids. Per the germline V gene, CDR1 is GKSSPN and CDR2 is SITVG. The part of the CDR3 DNA that was read is TGTGCCTGGGAACAGGGGACAAACACA. Its protein product is CAWEQGTNT. The entire CDR3 is CAWEQGTNTEVFF. The whole variable domain, filled in from reference TRBV31 and TRBJ1-1, reads AQTIHQWPVAEIKAVGSPLSLGCTIKGKSSPNLYWYWQATGGTLQQLFYSITVGQVESVVQLNLSASRPKDDQFILSTEKLLLSHSGFYLCAWEQGTNTEVFFGKGTRLTVV.

This clone was recorded a few times. Genes and germline come from the mouse. The read terminates 3 residues before the CDR3 end, so the remaining end is supplied by the germline J gene. The genes are TRBV19 and TRBJ1-6, with D possibly matching TRBD1 (5 bases). TRBJ1-6 is noted as an ORF with a role that remains uncertain. The germline V gene encodes CDR1 FNHDT and CDR2 SITEND (reference sequence). The CDR3 totals 14 residues. The germline V and J ends were trimmed by 5 bases and 7 bases, with 13 bases remaining between them. CDR3 DNA (partial): TGTGCCAGCAGCGCTCAGGGAGGGAATTCGCCC. Its translation: CASSAQGGNSP. The whole CDR3 protein is CASSAQGGNSPLYF.

Remarks on this clone: Gene labels here are mouse ones. From the germline J gene comes the end of the CDR3, since the read stops 4 residues before it. This sequence joins TRBV19 and TRBJ2-2, with TRBD2 matching 7 bases. CDR3 length: 15 amino acids. Germline V gene data show CDR1 as FNHDT and CDR2 as SITEND (reference sequence). V lost 5 bases, J lost 0 bases, and 4 bases stayed unmatched. The CDR3 reads CASRKGTANTGQLYF. The covered CDR3 bases are TGTGCCAGCAGGAAAGGGACTGCAAACACCGGG.

Concerning this clone itself: Gene names and germline match the mouse. The observed sequence ends 4 residues before the CDR3 terminus, with the missing tail filled in from the germline J gene. The chain carries TRBV13-1 and TRBJ2-5; the D is unclear. The CDR3 is made up of 16 amino acids. The V end lost 0 bases, the J end lost 1 base, and 12 bases lay between the germline ends. In germline, CDR1 is NSHNY, CDR2 SYGAGN. CDR3 DNA (partial): TGTGCCAGCAGTGATGCTCCCAACAGCTACCAAGAC. It is translated as CASSDAPNSYQD. The full CDR3 protein reads CASSDAPNSYQDTQYF.

Notes on this clone: The genes are named according to mouse. The read gets to within 4 residues of the CDR3 end, and the germline J gene fills in the rest. The chain couples TRBV29 to TRBJ2-1, with 8 bases matching TRBD2. V lost 6 bases and J lost 1; bases outside the gene matches: 5. CDR3 size: 15 residues. Germline V gene lookup returns CDR1 MSHET and CDR2 SYDVDS. Incomplete CDR3 DNA: TGTGCTAGCAGCGTGGACTGGGAAAACTATGCT. The encoded protein is CASSVDWENYA. The CDR3 in its entirety is CASSVDWENYAEQFF.